These 8 T cell receptor beta chains were all obtained from the same sample, sequenced in a study of blood T cell repertoires in COVID-19. The table came from immunoSEQ multiplex PCR; TCRdb's copy has only in-frame clones and leaves some out. The table includes more than 95,000 clones, less than 95% detected once. Sequenced: peripheral blood. All receptors come from a man in his 60s with acute or convalescent COVID-19.

The gene calls are TRBV25-1 and TRBJ1-1, with D unclear. V dropped 3 bases and J dropped 8 bases, with 10 bases sitting between them. Germline V gene lookup returns CDR1 MGHDK and CDR2 SYGVNS. The CDR3 extends over 12 amino acids. This CDR3 reads CASSDRGVEAFF. CDR3 DNA sequence: TGTGCCAGCAGTGATCGGGGAGTCGAAGCTTTCTTT.

The V gene is TRBV10-1, the J gene TRBJ2-7, with 7 bases identical to TRBD1. In germline, CDR1 is WNHNN, CDR2 SYGVQD (reference sequence). CDR3 length: 14 amino acids. V dropped 10 bases and J dropped 0; count of bases not matched to a gene: 9. The CDR3 protein is CATRTGHSSYEQYV. CDR3 DNA sequence: TGCGCCACGAGGACAGGACATAGCTCCTACGAGCAGTACGTC.

This CDR3 reads CASRAGTGLNEQFF. The CDR3 bases are TGTGCCAGCAGAGCCGGGACAGGGCTCAATGAGCAGTTCTTC. The gene calls are TRBV2 and TRBJ2-1, with 9 bases fitting TRBD1. J lost 6 bases, V lost 6 bases, and 6 bases had no gene match. CDR3 length: 14 amino acids. Germline CDR1 reads SNHLY; CDR2 reads FYNNEI.

This chain links TRBV12-3 or TRBV12-4 with TRBJ1-2, with TRBD1 matching 7 bases. CDR3 size: 13 residues. V lost 3 bases, J lost 8 bases, and 6 bases stayed unmatched. The CDR3 DNA follows: TGTGCCAGCAGTTTGACAGGGTTCCGGGGCTACACCTTC. Residues: CASSLTGFRGYTF.

The chain recombines TRBV7-8 with TRBJ1-6; D not certain. Trimming took off 4 bases at V and 0 bases at J, with 13 bases between the two ends. The length of the CDR3 is 17 residues. Per germline, CDR1 SGHVS and CDR2 FQNEAQ. The CDR3 region is CASSSYITHSYNSPLHF. CDR3 coding DNA: TGTGCCAGCAGCTCGTACATTACACACTCCTATAATTCACCCCTCCACTTT.

The chain carries TRBV9 and TRBJ1-2; 11 bases match TRBD1. Germline CDR1 SGDLS, CDR2 YYNGEE. J was trimmed by 4 bases and V by 4 bases; bases with no gene match: 12. This CDR3 region has 17 residues. The CDR3 loop reads CASSLSGTGGAGYGYTF. The CDR3 DNA sequence: TGTGCCAGCAGCTTATCCGGGACAGGGGGGGCAGGCTATGGCTACACCTTC.

The CDR3 region is CASSIRGGTSNQPQHF. CDR3 sequence (DNA): TGTGCCAGTAGTATAAGAGGTGGAACTAGCAATCAGCCCCAGCATTTT. The chain has TRBV19 and TRBJ1-5; D remains unclear. CDR3 length: 16 residues. V was trimmed by 2 bases and J by 0 bases, leaving 11 bases between them. Germline V gives CDR1 LNHDA, CDR2 SQIVND (reference sequence).

In this sample, this clone turned up once. The chain is built from TRBV6-5 and TRBJ1-2; 8 nucleotides agree with TRBD1. Germline assignment: CDR1 MNHEY and CDR2 SVGAGI. The CDR3 is made up of 14 amino acids. Trimming removed 5 bases from V and 4 bases from J; junction bases left unmatched: 6. The CDR3 spells CASSRTGIGYGYTF. In DNA, the CDR3 is TGTGCCAGCAGTCGGACAGGGATAGGCTATGGCTACACCTTC.